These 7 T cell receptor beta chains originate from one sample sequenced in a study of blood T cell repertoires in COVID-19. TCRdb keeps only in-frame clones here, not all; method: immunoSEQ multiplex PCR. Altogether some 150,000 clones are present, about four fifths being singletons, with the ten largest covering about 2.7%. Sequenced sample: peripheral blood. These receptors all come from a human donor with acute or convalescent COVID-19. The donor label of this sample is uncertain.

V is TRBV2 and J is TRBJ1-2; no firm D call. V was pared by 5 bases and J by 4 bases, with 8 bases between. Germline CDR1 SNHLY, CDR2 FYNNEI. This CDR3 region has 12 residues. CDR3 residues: CASSKSLYGYTF. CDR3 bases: TGTGCCAGCAGTAAGAGTCTCTATGGCTACACCTTC.

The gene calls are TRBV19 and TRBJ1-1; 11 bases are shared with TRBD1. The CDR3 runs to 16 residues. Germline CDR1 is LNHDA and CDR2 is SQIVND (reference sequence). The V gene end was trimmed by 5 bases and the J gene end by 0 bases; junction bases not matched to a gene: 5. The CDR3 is CASSPGTGGMNTEAFF. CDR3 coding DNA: TGTGCCAGTAGTCCCGGGACAGGGGGGATGAACACTGAAGCTTTCTTT.

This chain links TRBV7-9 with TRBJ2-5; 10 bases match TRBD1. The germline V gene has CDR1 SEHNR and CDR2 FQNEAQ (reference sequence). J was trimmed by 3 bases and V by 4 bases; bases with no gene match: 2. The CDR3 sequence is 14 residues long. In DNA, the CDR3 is TGTGCCAGCAGCTCGACAGGGGGCAAAGAGACCCAGTACTTC. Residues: CASSSTGGKETQYF.

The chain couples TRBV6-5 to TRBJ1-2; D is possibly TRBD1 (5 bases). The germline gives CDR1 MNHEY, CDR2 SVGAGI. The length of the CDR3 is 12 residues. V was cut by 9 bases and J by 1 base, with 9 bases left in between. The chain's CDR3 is CARGGSNYGYTF. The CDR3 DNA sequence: TGTGCCAGGGGGGGTAGTAACTATGGCTACACCTTC.

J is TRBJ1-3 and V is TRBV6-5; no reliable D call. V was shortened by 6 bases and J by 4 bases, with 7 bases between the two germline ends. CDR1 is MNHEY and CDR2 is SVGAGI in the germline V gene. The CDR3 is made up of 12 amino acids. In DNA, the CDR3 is TGTGCCAGCAGGGAGGCGGGAAACACCATATATTTT. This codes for CASREAGNTIYF.

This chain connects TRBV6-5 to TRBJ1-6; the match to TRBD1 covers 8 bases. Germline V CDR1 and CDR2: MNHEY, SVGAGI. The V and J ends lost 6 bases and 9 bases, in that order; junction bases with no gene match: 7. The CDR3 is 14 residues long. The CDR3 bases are TGTGCCAGCAGCCCGACAGGGGTGGCTTCACCCCTCCACTTT. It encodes CASSPTGVASPLHF.

The CDR3 region is CSVDSVYEQFF. For the CDR3, the DNA is TGCAGCGTTGATTCGGTCTATGAGCAGTTCTTC. The chain carries TRBV29-1 and TRBJ2-1; D gene unclear. The CDR3 has 11 amino acids. Trimming removed 3 bases at V and 8 bases at J, with 8 bases between. Germline CDR1 and CDR2: SQVTM and ANQGSEA.